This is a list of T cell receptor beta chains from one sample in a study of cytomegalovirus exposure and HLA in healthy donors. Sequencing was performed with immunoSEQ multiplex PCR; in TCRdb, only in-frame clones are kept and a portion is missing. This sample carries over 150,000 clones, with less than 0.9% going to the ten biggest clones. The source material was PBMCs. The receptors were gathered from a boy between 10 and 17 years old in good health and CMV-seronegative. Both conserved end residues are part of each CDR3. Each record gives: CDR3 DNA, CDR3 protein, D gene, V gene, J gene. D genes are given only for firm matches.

DNA: TGTGCCAGCAGCTTGGTAGGACAGGGAAAAGAGACCCAGTACTTC
CDR3: CASSLVGQGKETQYF
D: TRBD1
V: TRBV5-4
J: TRBJ2-5

DNA: TGTGCCAGCAGCCAAGAGGGAGGCGGAAGCTCCTACGAGCAGTACTTC
CDR3: CASSQEGGGSSYEQYF
D: .
V: TRBV4-2
J: TRBJ2-7

DNA: TGTGCCAGCAGTTTAGAGCAGTTGACTTACGAGCAGTACTTC
CDR3: CASSLEQLTYEQYF
D: .
V: TRBV28
J: TRBJ2-7

DNA: TGTGCTAGTGGTTTGCGCGGGGGGAGCACAGATACGCAGTATTTT
CDR3: CASGLRGGSTDTQYF
D: TRBD2
V: TRBV12-5
J: TRBJ2-3

DNA: TGTGCCAGCAGCTTAAGCGGGGGGGCGCTCGAGCAGTACTTC
CDR3: CASSLSGGALEQYF
D: TRBD2
V: TRBV7-2
J: TRBJ2-7

DNA: TGTGCCAGCAGCCCCGCCAGGGTGATTGTTCAGCAGTTCTTC
CDR3: CASSPARVIVQQFF
D: .
V: TRBV11-2
J: TRBJ2-1

DNA: TGTGCCTGGAGTCGCGGAGATAACATTAAAAATTCACCCCTCCACTTT
CDR3: CAWSRGDNIKNSPLHF
D: .
V: TRBV30
J: TRBJ1-6

DNA: TGTGCCAGCAGCCCCCGCTGGGGGACTAGGAGCTACAATGAGCAGTTCTTC
CDR3: CASSPRWGTRSYNEQFF
D: TRBD2
V: TRBV14
J: TRBJ2-1

DNA: TGTGCCAGCAGCCAAGATTCAGGGGGGAAAGAGACCCAGTACTTC
CDR3: CASSQDSGGKETQYF
D: .
V: TRBV4-2
J: TRBJ2-5

DNA: TGCGCCAGCAGCGTGGACAGGGGGAACACCGGGGAGCTGTTTTTT
CDR3: CASSVDRGNTGELFF
D: TRBD1
V: TRBV5-1
J: TRBJ2-2

DNA: TGTGCCAGCAGTCAGAAACCAATCCCACATTCACCCCTCCACTTT
CDR3: CASSQKPIPHSPLHF
D: .
V: TRBV27
J: TRBJ1-6

DNA: TGTGCCAGCAGTGAGGGCAGTAGCTCCTACGAGCAGTACTTC
CDR3: CASSEGSSSYEQYF
D: .
V: TRBV25-1
J: TRBJ2-7

DNA: TGTGCCAGCAGCTGGCAGGGGGGCAATCAGCCCCAGCATTTT
CDR3: CASSWQGGNQPQHF
D: TRBD1
V: TRBV5-4
J: TRBJ1-5

DNA: TGTGCCAGCAGCCAACTAGCGGGGGGGCTCACCGGGGAGCTGTTTTTT
CDR3: CASSQLAGGLTGELFF
D: TRBD2
V: TRBV4-2
J: TRBJ2-2

DNA: TGTGCCAGCAGCTTAGTTGGCCGGCAGGGGCTGATTCAGCCCCAGCATTTT
CDR3: CASSLVGRQGLIQPQHF
D: .
V: TRBV11-3
J: TRBJ1-5

DNA: TGTGCCAGCGGTATACAGAACACCGGGGAGCTGTTTTTT
CDR3: CASGIQNTGELFF
D: .
V: TRBV7-8
J: TRBJ2-2

DNA: TGTGCCTGGGGGAAGGACAGGTTACCCGACGGCTACACCTTC
CDR3: CAWGKDRLPDGYTF
D: TRBD1
V: TRBV30
J: TRBJ1-2

DNA: TGCGCCAGCAGCGGCCGGGACAGGGGATTTATGCGGTATGGCTACACCTTC
CDR3: CASSGRDRGFMRYGYTF
D: TRBD1
V: TRBV5-1
J: TRBJ1-2

DNA: TGTGCCAGCAGCGTAGAGACAGGCTTCTATGGCTACACCTTC
CDR3: CASSVETGFYGYTF
D: .
V: TRBV9
J: TRBJ1-2

DNA: TGTGCCAGCAGAGGCGGATCCTCGAACACCGGGGAGCTGTTTTTT
CDR3: CASRGGSSNTGELFF
D: .
V: TRBV6-1
J: TRBJ2-2

DNA: TGTGCCAGCAGCGTAGGGACAACATCAAACACTGAAGCTTTCTTT
CDR3: CASSVGTTSNTEAFF
D: .
V: TRBV9
J: TRBJ1-1

DNA: TGTGCCACCAGCAGCGGCCGGGCCGGGAAGGCTAACTATGGCTACACCTTC
CDR3: CATSSGRAGKANYGYTF
D: .
V: TRBV15
J: TRBJ1-2

DNA: TGTGCCAGCAGCCCCCGACTGGACTACGAGCAGTACTTC
CDR3: CASSPRLDYEQYF
D: .
V: TRBV7-8
J: TRBJ2-7

DNA: TGCGCCAGCAGTGGGCGGGGGACCTACGAGCAGTACTTC
CDR3: CASSGRGTYEQYF
D: TRBD2
V: TRBV5-1
J: TRBJ2-7

DNA: TGCAGTGCTTCCCATCGGGCTGAAGCTTTCTTT
CDR3: CSASHRAEAFF
D: .
V: TRBV20-1
J: TRBJ1-1

DNA: TGTGCCAGCGGGGGGAACTGGGAGACCCAGTACTTC
CDR3: CASGGNWETQYF
D: .
V: TRBV6-5
J: TRBJ2-5

DNA: TGTGCCAGCAGCGAGGTGTATGAAAAACTGTTTTTT
CDR3: CASSEVYEKLFF
D: .
V: TRBV11-2
J: TRBJ1-4

DNA: TGTGCCAGCAGCCCCAGGAGCGGGGACCAAGAGACCCAGTACTTC
CDR3: CASSPRSGDQETQYF
D: TRBD2
V: TRBV27
J: TRBJ2-5

DNA: TGTGCCAGCAGTTCTACAGTAGCAACTAATGAAAAACTGTTTTTT
CDR3: CASSSTVATNEKLFF
D: .
V: TRBV28
J: TRBJ1-4

DNA: TGTGCCTGGGGGGCCACTGAAGCTTTCTTT
CDR3: CAWGATEAFF
D: .
V: TRBV30
J: TRBJ1-1

DNA: TGCGCCAGCAGCTCGGGACAGGGCAAGGGGCCCCAGCATTTT
CDR3: CASSSGQGKGPQHF
D: TRBD1
V: TRBV5-1
J: TRBJ1-5

DNA: TGTGCCAGTAGTCCTCAGAACAGGATAAATGGCTACACCTTC
CDR3: CASSPQNRINGYTF
D: .
V: TRBV19
J: TRBJ1-2

DNA: TGTGCCAGCAGTCCGTTCGGGAACACTGAAGCTTTCTTT
CDR3: CASSPFGNTEAFF
D: .
V: TRBV27
J: TRBJ1-1

DNA: TGTGCCACCAACCGGGACAGGGCCCAAGAGACCCAGTACTTC
CDR3: CATNRDRAQETQYF
D: TRBD1
V: TRBV15
J: TRBJ2-5

DNA: TGTGCCAGCAACCCGACAGGGACCAACTATGGCTACACCTTC
CDR3: CASNPTGTNYGYTF
D: TRBD1
V: TRBV2
J: TRBJ1-2